One sample yielded the 18 T cell receptor beta chains listed below, sequenced in a study of cytomegalovirus exposure and HLA in healthy donors. Both 60 Vbeta primers and 13 Jbeta primers went into the PCR. The method was immunoSEQ multiplex PCR; TCRdb's version includes in-frame clones alone and lacks a portion of them. The sample holds under 300,000 clones, just over 85% seen once. The material sequenced was PBMCs. All receptors derive from a man aged 35 to 55 in good health and CMV-seropositive.

In this sample, this clone turned up a few times. This chain links TRBV4-3 with TRBJ1-4, with 9 bases identical to TRBD1. Germline V gene sequence: CDR1 LGHNA, CDR2 YSLEER. The CDR3 sequence is 20 residues long. The ends lost 0 bases at V and 5 bases at J; junction bases unmatched: 16. The CDR3 bases are TGCGCCAGCAGCCAAGATCTGAGGCCGCGCGGGACAGGGTTGAATGAAAAACTGTTTTTT. Its translation is CASSQDLRPRGTGLNEKLFF.

This clone is a singleton in its sample. This chain uses TRBV11-2 with TRBJ1-2, with D possibly matching TRBD1 (5 bases). Germline assignment: CDR1 SGHAT and CDR2 FQNNGV. V shed 3 bases and J shed 5 bases, with 19 bases lying between them. The CDR3 contains 16 residues. The CDR3 sequence: CASSFVQGGALYGYTF. In DNA form, the CDR3 reads TGTGCCAGCAGCTTTGTGCAGGGTGGTGCTTTGTATGGCTACACCTTC.

The chain is built from TRBV5-6 and TRBJ2-5, with 7 bases that match TRBD2. The CDR3 is 13 residues long. Germline loops: CDR1 SGHDT, CDR2 YYEEEE. The ends lost 4 bases at V and 5 bases at J; junction bases unmatched: 5. CDR3 sequence (DNA): TGTGCCAGCAGCCGCAGCGGGGAGGAGACCCAGTACTTC. Its protein is CASSRSGEETQYF.

The rearrangement joins TRBV15 to TRBJ2-1; perhaps TRBD2 as D (5 bases). The CDR3 loop spans 16 amino acids. V was trimmed by 4 bases and J by 0 bases, leaving 13 bases between them. The V gene's germline CDR1 is LNHNV and CDR2 YYDKDF (reference sequence). The DNA for the CDR3 is TGTGCCACCAGCAAGCCAGCGGCTAGCTCCTACAATGAGCAGTTCTTC. It is translated as CATSKPAASSYNEQFF.

This clone was seen a single time. The J gene is TRBJ2-5, the V gene TRBV28; 12 bases fit TRBD1. V dropped 5 bases and J dropped 7; count of bases not matched to a gene: 11. Germline V gene data show CDR1 as MDHEN and CDR2 as SYDVKM. The CDR3 sequence is 16 residues long. The CDR3 DNA reads TGTGCCAGCAGTCTCGGGACAGGGGGCGGCCAGGGGACCCAGTACTTC. It is translated as CASSLGTGGGQGTQYF.

This chain uses TRBV28 with TRBJ1-4; 9 nucleotides align to TRBD1. V gave up 5 bases and J gave up 8 bases; unmatched junction bases: 9. There are 15 residues in the CDR3. Germline-derived CDR1 and CDR2 are MDHEN and SYDVKM. Written as DNA, the CDR3 is TGTGCCAGCAGTATAGGACAGGGGCTTCGGGAAAAACTGTTTTTT. It yields the protein CASSIGQGLREKLFF.

This chain joins TRBV6-5 and TRBJ1-5; perhaps TRBD1 as D (5 bases). This CDR3 has 13 residues. V dropped 6 bases and J dropped 4 bases, with 10 bases sitting between them. Germline lookup yields CDR1 MNHEY and CDR2 SVGAGI. This chain's CDR3 is CASRPQGNQPQHF. Written as DNA, the CDR3 is TGTGCCAGCAGACCCCAGGGTAATCAGCCCCAGCATTTT.

The rearrangement joins TRBV19 to TRBJ1-1, with a weak D call TRBD1 (5 bases). The CDR3 has 11 amino acids. Germline CDR1 and CDR2: LNHDA and SQIVND (reference sequence). Trimming stripped 9 bases from V and 11 bases from J, with 16 bases between. CDR3 protein: CASDRGTEAFF. DNA for the CDR3: TGTGCCAGCGATCGGGGGACCGAGGCTTTCTTT.

The V call is TRBV20-1, the J call TRBJ2-7, with D possibly matching TRBD1 (5 bases). Germline CDR1 DFQATT, CDR2 SNEGSKA (reference sequence). V lost 6 bases to trimming and J lost 5 bases, with 8 bases between them. This CDR3 spans 10 amino acids. The chain's CDR3 is CSAAGNEQYF. DNA of the CDR3: TGCAGTGCGGCAGGGAACGAGCAGTACTTC.

A single count supports this clone. The rearrangement links TRBV18 to TRBJ2-1; D possibly corresponds to TRBD2 (5 bases). Trimming left V 2 bases short and J 8 bases short, with 22 bases between. Germline lookup yields CDR1 KGHSH and CDR2 LQKENI. CDR3 length: 17 amino acids. CDR3 amino acids: CASSPNLLASTTDEQFF. The CDR3 DNA is TGTGCCAGCTCACCAAACCTCCTAGCCTCAACTACCGATGAGCAGTTCTTC. Combining the CDR3 with reference TRBV18 and TRBJ2-1 gives the whole variable domain NAGVMQNPRHLVRRRGQEARLRCSPMKGHSHVYWYRQLPEEGLKFMVYLQKENIIDESGMPKERFSAEFPKEGPSILRIQQVVRGDSAAYFCASSPNLLASTTDEQFFGPGTRLTVL.

On this clone itself: Germline is not matched at one junction end, which may reflect a read error. V usage is TRBV28 and J usage is TRBJ2-1; 9 positions agree with TRBD1. Germline CDR1 and CDR2: MDHEN and SYDVKM. The CDR3 has 13 amino acids. The CDR3 DNA is TGTGCCAGCAGCCCAACAGGGGGCGGTAGCCCGGTCTTC. Encoded protein: CASSPTGGGSPVF.

V gene TRBV27 combines with J gene TRBJ2-1, with D maybe TRBD2 (6 bases). The germline gives CDR1 MNHEY, CDR2 SMNVEV (reference sequence). Trimming shortened V by 5 bases and J by 6 bases, and 11 bases separated the two germline ends. CDR3 length: 13 residues. DNA for the CDR3: TGTGCCAGCAGTCCGATCGGGGGCAATGAGCAGTTCTTC. It is translated as CASSPIGGNEQFF.

This chain connects TRBV6-5 to TRBJ2-5; 12 bases are a match to TRBD1. The CDR3 has 16 amino acids. With V trimmed by 2 bases and J by 1 base, 2 bases remained unmatched. Germline V gene sequence: CDR1 MNHEY, CDR2 SVGAGI. CDR3 DNA: TGTGCCAGCAGTTACCTGGGACAGGGGGCCCAAGAGACCCAGTACTTC. Translation: CASSYLGQGAQETQYF.

The rearrangement uses TRBV4-1 and TRBJ2-7; 7 nucleotides line up with TRBD1. This CDR3 contains 15 residues. V was clipped by 4 bases and J by 2 bases; unmatched bases: 8. Germline-derived CDR1 and CDR2 are MGHRA and YSYEKL. The CDR3 sequence: CASSRIQGNTYEQYF. The CDR3 nucleotides are TGCGCCAGCAGCCGAATACAGGGGAACACCTACGAGCAGTACTTC.

The V call is TRBV28, the J call TRBJ1-5; 7 positions agree with TRBD1. CDR1 MDHEN and CDR2 SYDVKM come from the germline V gene. The CDR3 has 14 residues. V lost 7 bases and J lost 3; bases outside the gene matches: 6. The CDR3 nucleotides read TGTGCCAGCACAACGGACAGGATCAATCAGCCCCAGCATTTT. Protein sequence: CASTTDRINQPQHF.

J is TRBJ2-3 and V is TRBV5-4; 7 bases match TRBD2. Per germline, CDR1 SGHNT and CDR2 YYREEE (reference sequence). V dropped 4 bases and J dropped 3; count of bases not matched to a gene: 14. The CDR3 extends over 17 amino acids. The CDR3: CASSAEGGSWETDTQYF. For the CDR3, the DNA is TGTGCCAGCAGCGCGGAGGGCGGGAGTTGGGAGACAGATACGCAGTATTTT.

The V call is TRBV15, the J call TRBJ2-1; perhaps TRBD2 as D (6 bases). V lost 3 bases to trimming and J lost 0 bases, with 9 bases between them. This CDR3 spans 15 amino acids. The germline V gene has CDR1 LNHNV and CDR2 YYDKDF (reference sequence). The CDR3 region is CATSRGGPSYNEQFF. Written as DNA, the CDR3 is TGTGCCACCAGCAGGGGAGGCCCCTCCTACAATGAGCAGTTCTTC.

The chain carries TRBV19 and TRBJ2-3; TRBD2 agrees at 8 bases. CDR1 and CDR2 (germline): LNHDA, SQIVND (reference sequence). Germline trimming cut 6 bases from V and 4 bases from J; bases unmatched to any gene: 6. CDR3 size: 14 residues. The CDR3 DNA is TGTGCCAGTAGCCAGGGACTAGATGCAGATACGCAGTATTTT. The encoded protein is CASSQGLDADTQYF.